Listed below are T cell receptor beta chains from one sample, sequenced in a study of blood T cells in healthy people across ages. TCRdb reanalysed the 5' RACE reads using MiXCR and keeps one entry per CDR3 protein. This sample has about 1,600,000 distinct CDR3 sequences, with 35% to 45% found just once. Material for sequencing was blood. Receptors were obtained from a woman aged 18 to 35 in good health. Each CDR3 is given without its conserved first and last residue. Fields, in order: V gene, clone size, J gene, CDR3 protein. Expanded clones are given a class, and other clones once, few, many or no size at all.

v_gene: TRBV27
abundance: -
j_gene: TRBJ2-7
CDR3aa: ASSLSVADLSYEQY

v_gene: TRBV4-2
abundance: -
j_gene: TRBJ2-3
CDR3aa: ASSQGRNTPGTDTQY

v_gene: TRBV3-1
abundance: few
j_gene: TRBJ2-3
CDR3aa: ASSQDGIAALNRDTQY

v_gene: TRBV10-3
abundance: -
j_gene: TRBJ2-2
CDR3aa: AIRGLAGDGELF

v_gene: TRBV14
abundance: -
j_gene: TRBJ1-2
CDR3aa: ASSQVGGHSVSYT

v_gene: TRBV19
abundance: few
j_gene: TRBJ2-3
CDR3aa: ASSLSDITSSTDTQY

v_gene: TRBV4-1
abundance: -
j_gene: TRBJ1-3
CDR3aa: ASSHRGHPDSGNTIY

v_gene: TRBV5-1
abundance: -
j_gene: TRBJ1-2
CDR3aa: ASSLEGRQTGYT

v_gene: TRBV5-6
abundance: once
j_gene: -
CDR3aa: ASSTTPGLAAYEQY

v_gene: TRBV7-8
abundance: -
j_gene: TRBJ1-2
CDR3aa: ASSLARTGAYGYT

v_gene: TRBV9
abundance: -
j_gene: -
CDR3aa: ASSRTFSGSSYNEQY

v_gene: TRBV6-1
abundance: -
j_gene: TRBJ1-5
CDR3aa: ASRGEGGSNQPQH

v_gene: TRBV5-1
abundance: many
j_gene: TRBJ1-1
CDR3aa: ASSPGGAEAF

v_gene: TRBV7-8
abundance: -
j_gene: TRBJ2-7
CDR3aa: ASSVGANPYEQY

v_gene: TRBV14
abundance: -
j_gene: TRBJ2-7
CDR3aa: ASSQVAESSYEQY

v_gene: TRBV20-1
abundance: few
j_gene: TRBJ2-7
CDR3aa: SAEGLTSSYEQY

v_gene: TRBV4-1
abundance: many
j_gene: TRBJ2-1
CDR3aa: ASSQEFGSSSYNEQF

v_gene: TRBV9
abundance: -
j_gene: TRBJ1-1
CDR3aa: ASSPGEGAWKTEAF

v_gene: TRBV20-1
abundance: -
j_gene: TRBJ2-1
CDR3aa: SAERSSGVYNEQF

v_gene: TRBV10-3
abundance: few
j_gene: TRBJ1-6
CDR3aa: AISAHPGPTNPRQSSYNSPLH

v_gene: TRBV4-1
abundance: -
j_gene: TRBJ1-4
CDR3aa: ASSQDEDREVEKLF

v_gene: TRBV6-1
abundance: -
j_gene: TRBJ2-1
CDR3aa: ALKSGGRNEQF

v_gene: TRBV29-1
abundance: -
j_gene: TRBJ2-3
CDR3aa: SVEREVFPDTQY

v_gene: TRBV6-6
abundance: few
j_gene: TRBJ2-5
CDR3aa: ASGGPGETQY

v_gene: TRBV6-2/TRBV6-3
abundance: -
j_gene: TRBJ2-5
CDR3aa: ASRGSVEQKEQY

v_gene: TRBV2
abundance: once
j_gene: TRBJ2-1
CDR3aa: ASTQAIAGGQQF

v_gene: TRBV10-1
abundance: few
j_gene: TRBJ1-1
CDR3aa: ASRERQAVKTNTEAF

v_gene: TRBV5-1
abundance: -
j_gene: TRBJ1-2
CDR3aa: ASSGGLSYT

v_gene: TRBV12-3/TRBV12-4
abundance: -
j_gene: TRBJ1-4
CDR3aa: ASSFLGGGETNEKLF

v_gene: TRBV5-1
abundance: -
j_gene: TRBJ2-5
CDR3aa: ASSLRTSGGSRETQY

v_gene: TRBV3-1
abundance: once
j_gene: TRBJ2-5
CDR3aa: ASSPSTTSGQETQY

v_gene: TRBV25-1
abundance: few
j_gene: TRBJ2-5
CDR3aa: ASSELGQETQY

v_gene: TRBV7-8
abundance: few
j_gene: TRBJ2-2
CDR3aa: ASSSNRVGTGELF